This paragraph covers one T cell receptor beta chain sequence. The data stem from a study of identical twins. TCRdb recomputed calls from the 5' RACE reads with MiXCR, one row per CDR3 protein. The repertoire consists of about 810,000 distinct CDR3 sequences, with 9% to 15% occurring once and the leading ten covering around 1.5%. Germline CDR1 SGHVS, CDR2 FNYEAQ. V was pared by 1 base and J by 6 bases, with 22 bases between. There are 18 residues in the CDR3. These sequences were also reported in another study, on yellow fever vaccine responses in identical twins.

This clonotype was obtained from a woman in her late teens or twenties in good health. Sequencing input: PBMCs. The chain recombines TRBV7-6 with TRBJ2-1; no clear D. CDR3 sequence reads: CASSLEVRVGARLNEQFF. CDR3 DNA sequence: TGTGCCAGCAGCTTAGAGGTCCGGGTAGGTGCCCGACTCAATGAGCAGTTCTTC.